The sequence of this T cell receptor (beta chain) was determined in a study of patients and donors after allogeneic stem cell transplantation. TCRdb redid the calling of the RT-PCR reads with MiXCR, one entry per CDR3 protein. The data show some 880,000 distinct CDR3 sequences, roughly 17% seen once. Germline V CDR1 and CDR2: SGHTA, FQGNSA. The CDR3 extends over 15 amino acids. With V trimmed by 1 base and J by 7 bases, 6 bases remained unmatched. The source is a human donor who was either an allogeneic HSCT recipient or a stem cell or donor lymphocyte infusion donor (not recorded which). It is not recorded whose cells these are; they may come from a transplant donor. The specimen sequenced was blood, either unsorted or a sorted T cell fraction (not recorded which). V usage is TRBV7-2 and J usage is TRBJ2-1, with 8 nucleotides matching TRBD2. In DNA form, the CDR3 reads TGTGCCAGCAGCTTAGACGGGGGGGCCCGGAATGAGCAGTTCTTC. It translates to CASSLDGGARNEQFF.